The 27 T cell receptor beta chains below were found in one sample sequenced in a study of CD8 T cells in ankylosing spondylitis. These receptors are not linked to any known antigen. General observations from the study: A TCR beta motif made of several highly homologous variants seemed typical of ankylosing spondylitis blood.

TCRdb re-called the 5' RACE reads with MiXCR, one entry per CDR3 protein. There are around 430,000 distinct CDR3 sequences in the sample; about 15% occur only once, and around 0.92% lies in the top ten. The sequenced sample consisted of blood, either unsorted or a sorted T cell fraction (not recorded which). The receptors come from a male donor with ankylosing spondylitis.

This clonotype showed up just a few times. The CDR3 DNA is TGCGCCAGCAGCCCGCACCAGGGGGCCTACGAGCAGTACTTC. This translates into CASSPHQGAYEQYF. V gene TRBV5-1 combines with J gene TRBJ2-7, with 7 bases fitting TRBD1. V lost 4 bases and J lost 2; bases outside the gene matches: 6. CDR1 is SGHRS, CDR2 YFSETQ, per germline. The CDR3 consists of 14 residues.

This clonotype was seen more than once but under ten times. The chain couples TRBV7-9 to TRBJ1-4, with a possible D match to TRBD1 (5 bases). The V end lost 1 base, the J end lost 8 bases, and 14 bases lay between the germline ends. Germline values: CDR1 SEHNR, CDR2 FQNEAQ (reference sequence). The CDR3 covers 15 residues. CDR3 sequence (DNA): TGTGCCAGCAGCTTAGGGCTCAGGGCGGTGGAAAAACTGTTTTTT. This sequence encodes CASSLGLRAVEKLFF.

The sample holds a few counts of this clonotype. This chain uses TRBV27 with TRBJ2-7, with 7 positions matching TRBD2. The CDR3 has 13 residues. Unmatched junction bases numbered 5, after V lost 3 bases and J lost 6 bases. The germline CDR1 and CDR2 sequences are MNHEY and SMNVEV (reference sequence). The chain's CDR3 is CASSFAGVSEQYF. CDR3 DNA: TGTGCCAGCAGTTTCGCGGGAGTCTCCGAGCAGTACTTC.

This clonotype came up many times. The genes are TRBV10-3 and TRBJ2-1; 8 bases fit TRBD2. This CDR3 has 15 residues. V lost 6 bases and J lost 4; bases outside the gene matches: 8. Germline V lookup: CDR1 ENHRY, CDR2 SYGVKD. CDR3 residues: CAISPVSGSYNEQFF. The CDR3 nucleotides read TGTGCCATCAGCCCCGTCAGCGGGAGTTACAATGAGCAGTTCTTC.

This clonotype was counted at least ten times. The CDR3, as DNA: TGCAGCGGTGGGAGGGCCGCCCAGGATACGCAGTATTTT. Its protein is CSGGRAAQDTQYF. The genes are TRBV29-1 and TRBJ2-3; TRBD2 matches at 7 bases. V was clipped by 7 bases and J by 6 bases; unmatched bases: 10. CDR1 and CDR2 (germline): SQVTM, ANQGSEA. The CDR3 runs 13 residues.

This clonotype appeared a few times. The chain combines TRBV11-1 with TRBJ2-3; D is undetermined. Germline-derived CDR1 and CDR2 are SGHAT and FQDESV (reference sequence). Trimming left V 5 bases short and J 0 bases short, with 6 bases between. The CDR3 totals 13 residues. The CDR3 loop is CASSGSSTDTQYF. CDR3 coding DNA: TGTGCCAGCAGCGGAAGTAGCACAGATACGCAGTATTTT.

The chain employs TRBV29-1 and TRBJ1-1, with TRBD1 matching 11 bases. In germline, CDR1 is SQVTM, CDR2 ANQGSEA. This CDR3 is built from 11 residues. As DNA, the CDR3 is TGCAGTACGGGACAGGGGGAGAGAGCTTTCTTT. This codes for CSTGQGERAFF.

There are a few counts of this clonotype. The chain joins TRBV9 to TRBJ2-3; either TRBD1 or TRBD2 may supply D (6 bases each). Germline loops: CDR1 SGDLS, CDR2 YYNGEE. CDR3 length: 15 residues. The V gene lost 0 bases and the J gene lost 3 bases, with 11 bases spanning the gap. The CDR3 DNA is TGTGCCAGCAGCGTAGAGGGGGGAGCAACAGATACGCAGTATTTT. Translated, it gives CASSVEGGATDTQYF.

This clonotype was seen more than once but under ten times. The CDR3 loop reads CASSQAIGDTEAFF. The CDR3, as DNA: TGCGCCAGCAGCCAGGCTATCGGGGACACTGAAGCTTTCTTT. This sequence joins TRBV4-1 and TRBJ1-1; D is unresolved. The CDR3 totals 14 residues. V was cut by 3 bases and J by 3 bases, with 11 bases left in between. Germline CDR1 is MGHRA and CDR2 is YSYEKL.

This clonotype appeared a few times. The chain carries TRBV29-1 and TRBJ1-2; D gene ambiguous. Germline V gives CDR1 SQVTM, CDR2 ANQGSEA. The CDR3 has 12 amino acids. V shed 2 bases and J shed 0 bases, with 4 bases lying between them. For the CDR3, the DNA is TGCAGCGTTGAACAGTCTAACTATGGCTACACCTTC. This gives the protein CSVEQSNYGYTF. The full variable domain, rest sourced from reference TRBV29-1 and TRBJ1-2, is SAVISQKPSRDICQRGTSLTIQCQVDSQVTMMFWYRQQPGQSLTLIATANQGSEATYESGFVIDKFPISRPNLTFSTLTVSNMSPEDSSIYLCSVEQSNYGYTFGSGTRLTVV.

This clonotype occurred many times. The genes are TRBV29-1 and TRBJ2-1, with a tentative D call TRBD1 (6 bases). In germline, CDR1 is SQVTM, CDR2 ANQGSEA. Trimming took off 6 bases at V and 4 bases at J, with 13 bases between the two ends. The CDR3 contains 13 residues. CDR3 DNA: TGCAGCGTCGGACAGTACCCGTACAATGAGCAGTTCTTC. It encodes CSVGQYPYNEQFF.

This clonotype has more than one count but fewer than ten. V is TRBV5-5 and J is TRBJ1-4; possibly TRBD1 for D (5 bases). This CDR3 is built from 15 residues. V was cut by 5 bases and J by 4 bases, with 15 bases left in between. Germline V gene data show CDR1 as SGHKS and CDR2 as YYEKEE (reference sequence). The CDR3: CASRFRDGNNEKLFF. CDR3 DNA: TGTGCCAGCAGGTTCCGGGACGGGAATAATGAAAAACTGTTTTTT. Together with reference TRBV5-5 and TRBJ1-4, the CDR3 gives the full variable domain: DAGVTQSPTHLIKTRGQQVTLRCSPISGHKSVSWYQQVLGQGPQFIFQYYEKEERGRGNFPDRFSARQFPNYSSELNVNALLLGDSALYLCASRFRDGNNEKLFFGSGTQLSVL.

This chain links TRBV5-1 with TRBJ2-6; either TRBD1 or TRBD2 may supply D (5 bases each). CDR1 is SGHRS, CDR2 YFSETQ, per germline. The CDR3 contains 16 residues. V lost 6 bases, J lost 2 bases, and 15 bases lay in between. The CDR3 nucleotides are TGCGCCAGCACCCCCCAGGGTAGCGCTGGGGCCAACGTCCTGACTTTC. Translation: CASTPQGSAGANVLTF. Full variable domain (missing parts from reference TRBV5-1 and TRBJ2-6): KAGVTQTPRYLIKTRGQQVTLSCSPISGHRSVSWYQQTPGQGLQFLFEYFSETQRNKGNFPGRFSGRQFSNSRSEMNVSTLELGDSALYLCASTPQGSAGANVLTFGAGSRLTVL.

The chain combines TRBV6-5 with TRBJ2-7; 12 bases are shared with TRBD2. The V and J ends lost 0 bases and 4 bases, in that order; junction bases with no gene match: 7. This CDR3 region has 17 residues. Looked up from germline, CDR1 is MNHEY and CDR2 is SVGAGI. As DNA, the CDR3 is TGTGCCAGCAGTTACTCGGCCGGGACTAGCGGGTCATACGAGCAGTACTTC. This codes for CASSYSAGTSGSYEQYF.

The CDR3 spells CASRPAGGIWLFF. In nucleotides, the CDR3 is TGTGCCAGCCGACCGGCAGGGGGGATTTGGCTGTTTTTT. The chain joins TRBV18 to TRBJ2-2, with a tentative D call TRBD1 (7 bases). The V end lost 8 bases, the J end lost 13 bases, and 20 bases lay between the germline ends. Germline CDR1 reads KGHSH; CDR2 reads LQKENI. CDR3 length: 13 amino acids.

The rearrangement uses TRBV7-2 and TRBJ2-3; the D is unclear. This CDR3 is 14 amino acids long. CDR1 is SGHTA and CDR2 is FQGNSA in the germline V gene. Trimming shortened V by 5 bases and J by 7 bases, and 16 bases separated the two germline ends. The CDR3 region is CASSPPDVLNTQYF. For the CDR3, the DNA is TGTGCCAGCAGCCCGCCGGACGTTCTGAATACGCAGTATTTT.

In this sample, this clonotype turned up a few times. The V and J genes are TRBV5-1 and TRBJ2-2; D unresolved. Looked up from germline, CDR1 is SGHRS and CDR2 is YFSETQ. This CDR3 has 13 residues. CDR3 sequence reads: CATDNKDTGELFF. The CDR3 DNA is TGCGCAACAGACAACAAGGACACCGGGGAGCTGTTTTTT.

This clonotype was seen at least ten times. The chain couples TRBV27 to TRBJ2-5; 10 bases are a match to TRBD2. This CDR3 contains 15 residues. Germline V CDR1 and CDR2: MNHEY, SMNVEV (reference sequence). V gave up 2 bases and J gave up 3 bases; unmatched junction bases: 3. CDR3 amino acids: CASSLGSGREETQYF. The CDR3 DNA follows: TGTGCCAGCAGTTTAGGAAGCGGGAGGGAAGAGACCCAGTACTTC.

V and J are TRBV3-1 and TRBJ2-1, with D perhaps matching TRBD1 or TRBD2 (5 bases each). Germline assignment: CDR1 LGHDT and CDR2 YNNKEL (reference sequence). This CDR3 contains 15 residues. V lost 5 bases and J 12 bases, leaving 23 bases between the germline ends. CDR3 DNA: TGTGCCAGCAGCAGGGGAGACCTAGTCCGGTGGGGGCAGTTCTTC. Translated, it gives CASSRGDLVRWGQFF.

This clonotype was counted a few times. The CDR3 DNA reads as TGTGCCAGCAGCTTAGGGGACGACTACGAGCAGTACTTC. Translation gives CASSLGDDYEQYF. The V and J genes are TRBV7-2 and TRBJ2-7; D is perhaps TRBD1 or TRBD2 (5 bases each). Germline V gene sequence: CDR1 SGHTA, CDR2 FQGNSA. This CDR3 contains 13 residues. V lost 1 base and J lost 3, with 7 bases in between.

The chain recombines TRBV3-1 with TRBJ2-2, with D perhaps TRBD1 (6 bases). Germline loops: CDR1 LGHDT, CDR2 YNNKEL (reference sequence). V dropped 2 bases and J dropped 6 bases, with 10 bases sitting between them. CDR3 length: 14 residues. The CDR3 region has the DNA TGTGCCAGCAGCCAACAGGGGAAGTCCGGGGAGCTGTTTTTT. This gives the protein CASSQQGKSGELFF.

The CDR3 loop reads CASSLSIPGLGGQPQHF. In DNA form, the CDR3 reads TGTGCCAGCAGTTTATCGATACCGGGACTCGGAGGTCAGCCCCAGCATTTT. The V and J genes are TRBV27 and TRBJ1-5; D is possibly TRBD1 (5 bases). V was cut by 0 bases and J by 6 bases, with 18 bases left in between. Germline CDR1 is MNHEY and CDR2 is SMNVEV (reference sequence). This CDR3 region has 17 residues.

The CDR3: CASSWRRGNNEQFF. The DNA of the CDR3 is TGTGCCAGCAGCTGGAGACGAGGAAACAATGAGCAGTTCTTC. The chain uses TRBV7-2 and TRBJ2-1; no clear D. CDR3 length equals 14 residues. Germline V gene sequence: CDR1 SGHTA, CDR2 FQGNSA. The germline V and J ends were trimmed by 4 bases and 5 bases, with 12 bases remaining between them.

V usage is TRBV7-3 and J usage is TRBJ1-1; perhaps TRBD1 as D (6 bases). Trimming cost V 4 bases and J 4 bases, with 16 bases left between them. This CDR3 contains 15 residues. The germline V gene encodes CDR1 SGHTA and CDR2 FQGTGA. CDR3 DNA sequence: TGTGCCAGCAGCTCGACAGGCGGTAAAGGCACTGAAGCTTTCTTT. Protein sequence: CASSSTGGKGTEAFF.

Ten or more counts support this clonotype. The chain employs TRBV4-2 and TRBJ2-1; 11 nucleotides line up with TRBD2. Germline V gene sequence: CDR1 LGHNA, CDR2 YNFKEQ. Unmatched junction bases numbered 15, after V lost 0 bases and J lost 8 bases. The CDR3 contains 19 residues. Here the CDR3 reads CASSQETLAGGGGKDEQFF. The CDR3 coding sequence is TGTGCCAGCAGCCAAGAAACCCTAGCGGGGGGAGGGGGGAAGGATGAGCAGTTCTTC.

V gene TRBV2 combines with J gene TRBJ1-5; a possible D gene is TRBD1 (6 bases). CDR1 is SNHLY and CDR2 is FYNNEI in the germline V gene. The CDR3 has 13 residues. The germline V and J ends were trimmed by 7 bases and 9 bases, with 16 bases remaining between them. CDR3 bases: TGTGCCAGCACCAGACAGGCCCTCGGGCCCCAGCATTTT. This translates into CASTRQALGPQHF.

This clonotype was detected a few times. This sequence joins TRBV6-5 and TRBJ2-7, with D hard to call. Germline-derived CDR1 and CDR2 are MNHEY and SVGAGI. Trimming shortened V by 0 bases and J by 2 bases, and 11 bases separated the two germline ends. The CDR3 sequence is 15 residues long. The CDR3 loop reads CASSYSGRITYEQYF. DNA of the CDR3: TGTGCCAGCAGTTACTCAGGTCGGATAACCTACGAGCAGTACTTC.